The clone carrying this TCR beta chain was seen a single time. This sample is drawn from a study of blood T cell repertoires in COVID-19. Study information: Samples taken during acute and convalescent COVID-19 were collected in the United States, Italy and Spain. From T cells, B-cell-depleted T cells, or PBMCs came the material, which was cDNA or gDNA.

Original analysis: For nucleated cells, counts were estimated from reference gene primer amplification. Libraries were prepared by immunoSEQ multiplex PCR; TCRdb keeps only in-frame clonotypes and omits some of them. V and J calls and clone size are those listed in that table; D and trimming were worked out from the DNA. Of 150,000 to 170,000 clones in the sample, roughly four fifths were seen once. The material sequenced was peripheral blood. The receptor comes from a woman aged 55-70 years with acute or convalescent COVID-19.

In nucleotides, the CDR3 is TGTGCCAGCAGTCCATCCGGGACAGGGTACACAGATACGCAGTATTTT. This codes for CASSPSGTGYTDTQYF. The V gene is TRBV28, the J gene TRBJ2-3; 9 nucleotides agree with TRBD1. With 5 bases clipped from V and 2 bases from J, the junction kept 8 bases outside the gene matches. CDR3 size: 16 residues. Germline V gene lookup returns CDR1 MDHEN and CDR2 SYDVKM.